Listed here are 16 T cell receptor beta chains from one sample, sequenced in a study of blood T cell repertoires in COVID-19. Clones were read by immunoSEQ multiplex PCR, and TCRdb kept only the in-frame ones, dropping some. The sample has 40,000 or so clones, about 81% seen once. Sequencing was performed on peripheral blood. These receptors all stem from a middle-aged man with active or convalescent COVID-19.

The V gene is TRBV9, the J gene TRBJ2-1; 10 bases match TRBD1. The junction had 10 bases not matched to a gene; V was cut back by 3 bases and J by 10 bases. Germline CDR1 reads SGDLS; CDR2 reads YYNGEE. The CDR3 totals 15 residues. CDR3 nucleotides: TGTGCCAGCAGCGCCCGGACAGGGGGTCAGGTGGAGCAGTTCTTC. Its protein is CASSARTGGQVEQFF. The full variable domain, its missing parts supplied by reference TRBV9 and TRBJ2-1, is DSGVTQTPKHLITATGQRVTLRCSPRSGDLSVYWYQQSLDQGLQFLIQYYNGEERAKGNILERFSAQQFPDLHSELNLSSLELGDSALYFCASSARTGGQVEQFFGPGTRLTVL.

The chain employs TRBV4-1 and TRBJ2-7; TRBD1 matches 8 bases. This CDR3 comprises 16 residues. Germline loops: CDR1 MGHRA, CDR2 YSYEKL. V lost 4 bases, J lost 0 bases, and 8 bases stayed unmatched. CDR3: CASSRRIGQGSYEQYF. For the CDR3, the DNA is TGCGCCAGCAGCCGCCGGATTGGACAGGGCTCCTACGAGCAGTACTTC.

The chain links TRBV19 to TRBJ2-7; no definite D call. The CDR3 contains 12 residues. Germline CDR1 is LNHDA and CDR2 is SQIVND (reference sequence). V dropped 4 bases and J dropped 9 bases, with 13 bases sitting between them. CDR3 bases: TGTGCCAGTAGTAGCCTGCGGTGGGTGCAGTACTTC. As protein: CASSSLRWVQYF.

V and J are TRBV2 and TRBJ1-5; possibly TRBD1 for D (5 bases). The germline V and J ends were trimmed by 1 base and 0 bases, with 7 bases remaining between them. In germline, CDR1 is SNHLY, CDR2 FYNNEI. The CDR3 is 15 amino acids. The CDR3 spells CASSEEQGSNQPQHF. The CDR3 nucleotides read TGTGCCAGCAGTGAAGAGCAGGGTAGCAATCAGCCCCAGCATTTT.

The V call is TRBV11-2, the J call TRBJ2-3; the match to TRBD2 covers 7 bases. The V gene end was trimmed by 4 bases and the J gene end by 3 bases; junction bases not matched to a gene: 7. The CDR3 consists of 15 residues. Germline CDR1 is SGHAT and CDR2 is FQNNGV. The CDR3 bases are TGTGCCAGCAGCTACAGACTAGCAGAAACAGATACGCAGTATTTT. Translating it yields CASSYRLAETDTQYF.

This clone was detected many times. V gene TRBV28 combines with J gene TRBJ1-2; TRBD1 might be the D (5 bases). The CDR3 is 13 residues long. Germline V gene lookup returns CDR1 MDHEN and CDR2 SYDVKM. Trimming pared 10 bases from V and 4 bases from J, leaving 16 bases between. The CDR3 coding sequence is TGTGCCACCTCTCCGCCAGGGCCCTATGGCTACACCTTC. Translated, it gives CATSPPGPYGYTF.

J is TRBJ2-7 and V is TRBV28; 16 nucleotides align to TRBD2. Germline assignment: CDR1 MDHEN and CDR2 SYDVKM. The CDR3 spans 15 residues. V was pared by 11 bases and J by 6 bases, with 10 bases of the junction left unmatched. CDR3 sequence reads: CASAGLAGGASEQYF. DNA of the CDR3: TGTGCCTCGGCGGGACTAGCGGGAGGGGCCTCCGAGCAGTACTTC.

Comment on this clone: Germline and junction disagree at one end, which may indicate a read error. The chain has TRBV7-7 and TRBJ2-5, with TRBD2 matching 14 bases. The CDR3 length is 16 residues. Germline V gene data show CDR1 as SSHAT and CDR2 as FNYEAQ (reference sequence). The CDR3 loop reads CASSLGGLAGEETQYF. The CDR3 region has the DNA TGTGCTAGCAGCTTGGGGGGACTAGCGGGGGAAGAGACCCAGTACTTC.

This chain joins TRBV19 and TRBJ2-2; D gene uncertain. Germline CDR1 and CDR2: LNHDA and SQIVND (reference sequence). The CDR3 runs 14 residues. V was cut by 3 bases and J by 2 bases, with 7 bases left in between. The CDR3 loop is CASSIGPNTGELFF. For the CDR3, the DNA is TGTGCCAGTAGTATTGGGCCAAACACCGGGGAGCTGTTTTTT.

The V gene is TRBV19, the J gene TRBJ2-1; D gene uncertain. Germline assignment: CDR1 LNHDA and CDR2 SQIVND (reference sequence). Between the trimmed V and J ends, which lost 5 bases and 4 bases, there was a span of 3 bases. The CDR3 is 11 residues long. CDR3 region: CASSLYNEQFF. The CDR3 nucleotides are TGTGCCAGTAGTCTTTACAATGAGCAGTTCTTC.

The chain has TRBV3-1 (or the pseudogene TRBV3-2) and TRBJ2-1, with D perhaps TRBD2 (6 bases). This CDR3 is built from 17 residues. With 0 bases removed from V and 7 bases from J, the gap between germline ends came to 19 bases. CDR1 and CDR2 (germline): LGHDT, YNNKEL (reference sequence). CDR3 loop: CASSQETGGVTRNEQFF. DNA for the CDR3: TGTGCCAGCAGCCAAGAGACCGGCGGGGTTACGCGGAATGAGCAGTTCTTC.

This clone was recorded a few times. The chain combines TRBV4-3 with TRBJ2-2; 10 bases agree with TRBD1. Trimming removed 4 bases from V and 0 bases from J; junction bases left unmatched: 17. Per germline, CDR1 LGHNA and CDR2 YSLEER. The length of the CDR3 is 21 residues. In nucleotides, the CDR3 is TGCGCCAGCAGCCGCCGAACTTGGGACAGGGGCCAGTTCGCGAACACCGGGGAGCTGTTTTTT. It encodes CASSRRTWDRGQFANTGELFF.

This clone has just one count. This chain uses TRBV6-5 with TRBJ1-1; TRBD1 aligns across 7 bases. From germline, CDR1 is MNHEY and CDR2 SVGAGI. Trimming cost V 7 bases and J 4 bases; bases outside gene matches: 9. This CDR3 is built from 14 residues. The CDR3 DNA reads TGTGCCAGCACCCTTAAGACAGGGTTCACTGAAGCTTTCTTT. Translated, it gives CASTLKTGFTEAFF.

For this clone: Different DNA sequences within this sample yield the same CDR3. V is TRBV5-1 and J is TRBJ2-5, with 7 bases fitting TRBD1. The germline V gene has CDR1 SGHRS and CDR2 YFSETQ. The trim removed 4 bases at V and 2 bases at J, leaving 5 bases unmatched. This CDR3 has 14 residues. CDR3 sequence: CASSPGQAQETQYF. CDR3 nucleotides: TGCGCCAGCAGCCCCGGACAGGCTCAAGAGACCCAGTACTTC.

The chain joins TRBV5-4 to TRBJ1-1; 10 bases fit TRBD1. Germline CDR1 reads SGHNT; CDR2 reads YYREEE (reference sequence). V shed 4 bases, J shed 4 bases, and the junction held 4 bases outside the gene matches. This CDR3 region has 14 residues. The CDR3 DNA reads as TGTGCCAGCAGCGGAAGGGACAGGGGCACTGAAGCTTTCTTT. This codes for CASSGRDRGTEAFF.

This clone has more than one count but fewer than ten. The chain recombines TRBV5-1 with TRBJ2-2, with TRBD2 as a possible D gene (5 bases). Germline values: CDR1 SGHRS, CDR2 YFSETQ. The CDR3 totals 15 residues. Between the trimmed V and J ends, which lost 8 bases and 0 bases, there was a span of 14 bases. CDR3: CASRPGSANTGELFF. Written as DNA, the CDR3 is TGCGCCAGTAGGCCGGGATCCGCGAACACCGGGGAGCTGTTTTTT.